This T cell receptor (beta chain) was sequenced in a study of cytomegalovirus exposure and HLA in healthy donors. Trimming left V 0 bases short and J 0 bases short, with 6 bases between. This CDR3 comprises 14 residues. From germline, CDR1 is SGHRS and CDR2 YFSETQ. This PCR relied on a set of 60 Vbeta primers and 13 Jbeta primers. Sequenced by immunoSEQ multiplex PCR; TCRdb stores in-frame clones only, minus some. The sample includes 90,000 to 140,000 clones, 65% to 90% seen only once; the top ten take roughly 6.9%. The sequencing sample was made of PBMCs. This receptor was identified in a man between 25 and 39 years old in good health and CMV-seropositive. The V gene is TRBV5-1, the J gene TRBJ1-1, with a weak D call TRBD1 (5 bases). The CDR3 protein is CASSLDRLNTEAFF. The CDR3 DNA is TGCGCCAGCAGCTTGGACAGGCTGAACACTGAAGCTTTCTTT.